This T cell receptor beta chain was profiled in a study of blood T cell repertoires in COVID-19. Study context: From the United States, Italy and Spain came samples of acute and convalescent COVID-19. PBMCs, B-cell-depleted T cells, or T cells provided the cDNA or gDNA that made up the material.

Clones were read by immunoSEQ multiplex PCR, and TCRdb kept only the in-frame ones, dropping some. The data show 200,000 to 300,000 clones, approximately 89% seen once. Trimming took off 0 bases at V and 6 bases at J, with 20 bases between the two ends. CDR1 SGHKS and CDR2 YYEKEE come from the germline V gene (reference sequence). CDR3 length: 17 residues. The sample taken for sequencing was peripheral blood. The source is a woman aged 50 to 60 with acute or convalescent COVID-19. The V gene is TRBV5-5, the J gene TRBJ2-3, with D perhaps matching TRBD2 (6 bases). The chain's CDR3 is CASSLAVAVDNGDTQYF. As DNA, the CDR3 is TGTGCCAGCAGCTTGGCGGTAGCGGTCGATAACGGGGATACGCAGTATTTT.